The 12 T cell receptor beta chains below come from one sample, sequenced in a study of cytomegalovirus exposure and HLA in healthy donors. Here immunoSEQ multiplex PCR was the method, and the copy in TCRdb shows in-frame clones only, minus some. This repertoire shows under 150,000 clones, around nine tenths found once; its top ten account for just under 8%. Material for sequencing was PBMCs. These receptor sequences come from a woman in her late teens or twenties in good health and CMV-seropositive.

The CDR3 region is CASSLKEGWREAPTTDTQYF. CDR3 in DNA: TGTGCCAGCAGCTTAAAAGAGGGTTGGCGGGAGGCCCCCACCACAGATACGCAGTATTTT. The chain employs TRBV13 and TRBJ2-3; TRBD2 matches 8 bases. The CDR3 is made up of 20 amino acids. Germline loops: CDR1 PRHDT, CDR2 FYEKMQ (reference sequence). The trim removed 2 bases at V and 2 bases at J, leaving 18 bases unmatched.

The chain has TRBV27 and TRBJ1-1, with D perhaps matching TRBD1 (6 bases). This CDR3 is 15 amino acids long. V was shortened by 3 bases and J by 0 bases, with 11 bases between the two germline ends. Germline V lookup: CDR1 MNHEY, CDR2 SMNVEV (reference sequence). CDR3 DNA sequence: TGTGCCAGCAGTTTGGACAGCTTTATGAACACTGAAGCTTTCTTT. Translating it yields CASSLDSFMNTEAFF.

The V and J genes are TRBV2 and TRBJ2-1; possible D gene TRBD2, 5 bases. Trimming took 10 bases from V and 0 from J, leaving 16 bases between them. Germline lookup yields CDR1 SNHLY and CDR2 FYNNEI. CDR3 size: 15 residues. The CDR3 bases are TGTGCCATCTTACTGTCGGGGAGCTCCTACAATGAGCAGTTCTTC. Protein: CAILLSGSSYNEQFF. Using reference TRBV2 and TRBJ2-1 for the parts outside the CDR3, the full variable domain is EPEVTQTPSHQVTQMGQEVILRCVPISNHLYFYWYRQILGQKVEFLVSFYNNEISEKSEIFDDQFSVERPDGSNFTLKIRSTKLEDSAMYFCAILLSGSSYNEQFFGPGTRLTVL.

The J gene is TRBJ1-1, the V gene TRBV2; D gene uncertain. The germline V and J ends were trimmed by 6 bases and 0 bases, with 11 bases remaining between them. CDR1 and CDR2 from the germline V gene are SNHLY and FYNNEI. The CDR3 is 14 amino acids. This chain's CDR3 is CASRAGLLNTEAFF. Here the CDR3 DNA reads TGTGCCAGCAGGGCGGGCCTCCTGAACACTGAAGCTTTCTTT. Based on the CDR3 plus reference TRBV2 and TRBJ1-1, the full variable domain is EPEVTQTPSHQVTQMGQEVILRCVPISNHLYFYWYRQILGQKVEFLVSFYNNEISEKSEIFDDQFSVERPDGSNFTLKIRSTKLEDSAMYFCASRAGLLNTEAFFGQGTRLTVV.

The chain links TRBV6-5 to TRBJ1-1; perhaps TRBD1 as D (6 bases). Germline CDR1 reads MNHEY; CDR2 reads SVGAGI. The CDR3 contains 16 residues. Trimming left V 2 bases short and J 5 bases short, with 18 bases between. The CDR3 DNA reads as TGTGCCAGCAGTTACCGCCCGGACAGAGTAGGGACTGAAGCTTTCTTT. Its protein product is CASSYRPDRVGTEAFF.

V gene TRBV5-1 combines with J gene TRBJ2-1, with D unresolved. Trimming cost V 1 base and J 4 bases, with 6 bases left between them. Germline loops: CDR1 SGHRS, CDR2 YFSETQ. CDR3 length equals 13 residues. The CDR3 sequence is CASSLNRYNEQFF. The CDR3 DNA sequence: TGCGCCAGCAGCTTGAACAGATACAATGAGCAGTTCTTC.

This chain joins TRBV7-2 and TRBJ1-4, with 8 bases aligning to TRBD1. Germline V lookup: CDR1 SGHTA, CDR2 FQGNSA. The ends lost 6 bases at V and 1 base at J; junction bases unmatched: 16. The CDR3 runs 19 residues. DNA of the CDR3: TGTGCCAGCAGTTCCACCCCGGACAGGGAACAGGTAACTAATGAAAAACTGTTTTTT. This encodes CASSSTPDREQVTNEKLFF.

This rearrangement joins TRBV6-5 to TRBJ1-1, with D perhaps TRBD1 (5 bases). Per germline, CDR1 MNHEY and CDR2 SVGAGI. Trimming shortened V by 6 bases and J by 0 bases, and 11 bases separated the two germline ends. This CDR3 is built from 14 residues. CDR3 sequence: CASSPAGLNTEAFF. The CDR3 nucleotides read TGTGCCAGCAGCCCCGCAGGGCTGAACACTGAAGCTTTCTTT.

This clone was detected only once. This chain connects TRBV4-1 to TRBJ1-5, with D possibly matching TRBD1 (5 bases). CDR1 is MGHRA and CDR2 is YSYEKL in the germline V gene. With 2 bases removed from V and 2 bases from J, the gap between germline ends came to 19 bases. The CDR3 extends over 18 amino acids. CDR3 sequence reads: CASSQSSASGIGNQPQHF. The CDR3 DNA sequence: TGCGCCAGCAGCCAATCCAGCGCCTCAGGGATTGGCAATCAGCCCCAGCATTTT.

This CDR3 is CASSQGQLIGDEQYF. The CDR3 nucleotides are TGTGCCAGCAGCCAAGGACAGTTAATTGGTGACGAGCAGTACTTC. V usage is TRBV7-8 and J usage is TRBJ2-7, with D maybe TRBD1 (6 bases). V dropped 5 bases and J dropped 5 bases, with 19 bases sitting between them. CDR3 length: 15 residues. In germline, CDR1 is SGHVS, CDR2 FQNEAQ.

This chain connects TRBV7-3 to TRBJ2-7, with 12 bases identical to TRBD1. CDR1 is SGHTA, CDR2 FQGTGA, per germline. The CDR3 consists of 15 residues. The V segment lost 1 base and the J segment 5 bases; nucleotides outside the gene matches: 3. Here the CDR3 reads CASSLRGQGANEQYF. The CDR3 bases are TGTGCCAGCAGCTTAAGGGGACAGGGGGCCAACGAGCAGTACTTC.

The rearrangement links TRBV28 to TRBJ2-7; 10 nucleotides align to TRBD2. With V trimmed by 5 bases and J by 9 bases, 16 bases remained unmatched. The CDR3 is made up of 16 amino acids. Germline V gene lookup returns CDR1 MDHEN and CDR2 SYDVKM. This chain's CDR3 is CASSPPLSGGAHGQYF. The CDR3 coding sequence is TGTGCCAGCAGTCCGCCCCTGAGCGGGGGGGCTCACGGGCAGTACTTC. Using reference TRBV28 and TRBJ2-7 for the parts outside the CDR3, the full variable domain is DVKVTQSSRYLVKRTGEKVFLECVQDMDHENMFWYRQDPGLGLRLIYFSYDVKMKEKGDIPEGYSVSREKKERFSLILESASTNQTSMYLCASSPPLSGGAHGQYFGPGTRLTVT.